A selection of T cell receptor beta chains follows, all from one sample in a study of blood T cell repertoires in COVID-19. Profiling relied on immunoSEQ multiplex PCR, and the TCRdb table lists in-frame clones only, not all of them. This sample yields about 280,000 clones, of which 85% are seen a single time; about 2.7% belongs to the top ten. Sequencing was done on a sample of PBMCs or T cells enriched from blood (not recorded which). These receptors were obtained from a woman aged 45-65 years who had recovered from COVID-19. Both conserved end residues are part of each CDR3. D genes are given only for firm matches. Only part of the rows carry a size: once, few, many, or a class if the clone is expanded.

D | J | length | V | size | DNA | CDR3
TRBD1 | TRBJ1-4 | 14 | TRBV10-1 | NA | TGCGCCAGCAGCTCCGGGACAGGGGATGAAAAACTGTTTTTT | CASSSGTGDEKLFF
NA | TRBJ1-2 | 13 | TRBV19 | NA | TGTGCCAGTATTTCTAGAGCGAACTATGGCTACACCTTC | CASISRANYGYTF
NA | TRBJ1-5 | 15 | TRBV28 | NA | TGTGCCAGCAGTTTACGGCTCGGGGGATTTATAGCCCAGCATTTT | CASSLRLGGFIAQHF
NA | TRBJ2-3 | 16 | TRBV9 | NA | TGTGCCAGCAGCGTAGTGGTGGGAGTAGGAACAGATACGCAGTATTTT | CASSVVVGVGTDTQYF
NA | TRBJ1-1 | 14 | TRBV7-9 | NA | TGTGCCAGCAGCCGGAGGGTGGGGTCCACTGAAGCTTTCTTT | CASSRRVGSTEAFF
NA | TRBJ1-6 | 17 | TRBV4-2 | NA | TGTGCCAGCAGCCAATCTCCCGGGGGGCTTGCCAATTCACCCCTCCACTTT | CASSQSPGGLANSPLHF
NA | TRBJ1-2 | 13 | TRBV27 | NA | TGTGCCAGCAGTTTAGCAGTCTCCTATGGCTACACCTTC | CASSLAVSYGYTF
NA | TRBJ1-1 | 18 | TRBV5-5 | NA | TGTGCCAGCAGCTTGGTTTATTTGGAGCGAGAACAGGGCACTGAAGCTTTCTTT | CASSLVYLEREQGTEAFF
TRBD1 | TRBJ2-5 | 14 | TRBV5-1 | medium-sized | TGCGCCAGCAGCTTAGGGACAGGCCAAGAGACCCAGTACTTC | CASSLGTGQETQYF
TRBD2 | TRBJ2-7 | 14 | TRBV30 | NA | TGTGCCTCATCCTTAGCGGGAGATCTCTACGAGCAGTACTTC | CASSLAGDLYEQYF
NA | TRBJ2-7 | 14 | TRBV10-1 | NA | TGCGCCAGCACAAAAGTGGCTAGCGCCTACGAGCAGTACTTC | CASTKVASAYEQYF
TRBD1 | TRBJ1-2 | 14 | TRBV7-3 | NA | TGTGCCAGCAGCCCTGGACAGGGGGGCTATGGCTACACCTTC | CASSPGQGGYGYTF
TRBD1 | TRBJ2-3 | 14 | TRBV7-9 | NA | TGTGCCAGCAGCTTAACAGGGGAGACAGATACGCAGTATTTT | CASSLTGETDTQYF
NA | TRBJ1-3 | 14 | TRBV6-5 | few | TGTGCCAGCACACCGACAGTTACCGGAAACACCATATATTTT | CASTPTVTGNTIYF
NA | TRBJ2-5 | 15 | TRBV19 | NA | TGTGCCAGTAAAAAGGCCCTGGGCAGGGAAGAGACCCAGTACTTC | CASKKALGREETQYF